Sequencing of this T cell receptor beta chain was carried out in a study of a mutant IDH1 vaccine in newly diagnosed glioma. At the level of the study: Radiotherapy, temozolomide, or both had been given previously, and both were given to most. Overall study results and limits: The study observed vaccine-induced immune responses in 93.3% of patients.

A remark on this clone: The antigen remains unidentified.

Data came from immunoSEQ multiplex PCR; TCRdb stores just in-frame clones and leaves some out. The sample consists of about 32,000 clones, roughly three quarters of them appearing once. The CDR3 loop spans 11 amino acids. From germline, CDR1 is DFQATT and CDR2 SNEGSKA (reference sequence). V was cut by 1 base and J by 5 bases, with 3 bases left in between. Time point defined: week 35, safety follow-up. The study gave 300 ug of mutant IDH1 20-mer peptide per vaccine dose, with topical imiquimod. V usage is TRBV20-1 and J usage is TRBJ1-5; D ambiguous. The sequence was obtained from a woman aged 40 to 50 with glioma. The sequencing used PBMCs, collected from a glioma patient whose treatment included an IDH1 peptide vaccine. The CDR3 loop is CSARGDQPQHF. The DNA for the CDR3 is TGCAGTGCTAGAGGAGATCAGCCCCAGCATTTT.